Below are 26 T cell receptor beta chains sequenced from a single sample in a study of human T cells and chemical hapten exposure. TCRdb re-called the RACE reads through MiXCR, storing one row per CDR3 protein. The table includes 70,000 or so distinct CDR3 sequences, around 10% detected once. Regarding time point: patch test 3, about 24 weeks after DPC sensitization. Treatment given: therapeutic diphenylcyclopropenone sensitization with weekly scalp DPC. Source: whole blood, taken in connection with sensitization to the hapten diphenylcyclopropenone (DPC). Receptors were obtained from a woman aged 45-60 years with alopecia areata. Some clones in this sample may be carry-over from other donors' samples.

This clonotype was seen only once. V and J are TRBV7-9 and TRBJ1-2; D gene ambiguous. Germline CDR1 and CDR2: SEHNR and FQNEAQ (reference sequence). The length of the CDR3 is 13 residues. Between the trimmed V and J ends, which lost 1 base and 6 bases, there was a span of 9 bases. CDR3 in amino acids: CASSLGEVNGYTF. CDR3 bases: TGTGCCAGCAGCTTAGGAGAAGTGAATGGCTACACCTTC.

This clonotype was recorded at least ten times. This sequence joins TRBV7-2 and TRBJ1-5; D perhaps matches TRBD1 (6 bases). CDR3 length equals 14 residues. From germline, CDR1 is SGHTA and CDR2 FQGNSA. Between the trimmed V and J ends, which lost 8 bases and 2 bases, there was a span of 13 bases. CDR3 protein: CASSPRQGNQPQHF. DNA of the CDR3: TGTGCCAGCTCACCTCGACAGGGCAATCAGCCCCAGCATTTT. The whole variable domain, filled in from reference TRBV7-2 and TRBJ1-5, reads GAGVSQSPSNKVTEKGKDVELRCDPISGHTALYWYRQSLGQGLEFLIYFQGNSAPDKSGLPSDRFSAERTGGSVSTLTIQRTQQEDSAVYLCASSPRQGNQPQHFGDGTRLSIL.

This clonotype was picked up many times. The rearrangement links TRBV28 to TRBJ1-1; D perhaps matches TRBD1 (6 bases). With 2 bases removed from V and 4 bases from J, the gap between germline ends came to 11 bases. The CDR3 contains 14 residues. Germline V gene sequence: CDR1 MDHEN, CDR2 SYDVKM. The CDR3 protein is CASSLQGMVTEAFF. CDR3 nucleotide sequence: TGTGCCAGCAGTTTACAGGGGATGGTCACTGAAGCTTTCTTT.

This clonotype has at least ten counts. V usage is TRBV7-2 and J usage is TRBJ2-6; D is uncertain. In germline, CDR1 is SGHTA, CDR2 FQGNSA. This CDR3 has 15 amino acids. Deletions cut 5 bases from V and 0 bases from J, with 8 bases between. This chain's CDR3 is CASSPPHSGANVLTF. The CDR3 nucleotides are TGTGCCAGCAGCCCCCCCCACTCTGGGGCCAACGTCCTGACTTTC.

This clonotype was seen at least ten times. The chain uses TRBV16 and TRBJ2-7; D is perhaps TRBD2 (6 bases). Trimming pared 0 bases from V and 9 bases from J, leaving 12 bases between. Germline lookup yields CDR1 KGHSY and CDR2 FQNENV. This CDR3 is built from 13 residues. The DNA for the CDR3 is TGTGCCAGCAGCCAATCGGGCAGGAGGGCGCAGTACTTC. This translates into CASSQSGRRAQYF. Using reference TRBV16 and TRBJ2-7 for the parts outside the CDR3, the full variable domain is GEEVAQTPKHLVRGEGQKAKLYCAPIKGHSYVFWYQQVLKNEFKFLISFQNENVFDETGMPKERFSAKCLPNSPCSLEIQATKLEDSAVYFCASSQSGRRAQYFGPGTRLTVT.

J is TRBJ2-7 and V is TRBV28; perhaps TRBD1 as D (5 bases). CDR1 MDHEN and CDR2 SYDVKM come from the germline V gene. Trimming shortened V by 4 bases and J by 2 bases, and 9 bases separated the two germline ends. The CDR3 length is 13 residues. This CDR3 reads CASSWSGTYEQYF. CDR3 DNA: TGTGCCAGCAGTTGGTCAGGGACCTACGAGCAGTACTTC.

In its sample, this clonotype was seen many times. The rearrangement links TRBV6-2 or TRBV6-3 to TRBJ2-7; D gene uncertain. Germline CDR1 and CDR2: MNHEY and SVGEGT. V was shortened by 2 bases and J by 0 bases, with 5 bases between the two germline ends. This CDR3 is built from 13 residues. CDR3 region: CASSYPSSYEQYF. CDR3 DNA sequence: TGTGCCAGCAGTTACCCGAGCTCCTACGAGCAGTACTTC.

This rearrangement joins TRBV4-3 to TRBJ2-3; no clear D. Germline lookup yields CDR1 LGHNA and CDR2 YSLEER. There are 16 residues in the CDR3. Trimming took off 4 bases at V and 0 bases at J, with 14 bases between the two ends. The CDR3 DNA reads TGCGCCAGCAGCCCTGCCGGGCATTCTAGCACAGATACGCAGTATTTT. Its protein product is CASSPAGHSSTDTQYF.

V usage is TRBV11-2 and J usage is TRBJ2-5; D gene uncertain. V gave up 5 bases and J gave up 5 bases, with 9 bases separating them. Germline lookup yields CDR1 SGHAT and CDR2 FQNNGV. The CDR3 sequence is 12 residues long. For the CDR3, the DNA is TGTGCCAGCAGCCTCCGTTTGGAGACCCAGTACTTC. Its translation is CASSLRLETQYF.

This clonotype appeared a few times. The gene calls are TRBV5-1 and TRBJ2-3; D might be TRBD1 or TRBD2, each matching 6 bases. CDR1 SGHRS and CDR2 YFSETQ come from the germline V gene. Trimming removed 0 bases from V and 4 bases from J, with 9 bases in between. The CDR3 consists of 14 residues. In DNA form, the CDR3 reads TGCGCCAGCAGCTTGGTGGGGGGCCCAGATACGCAGTATTTT. Its translation is CASSLVGGPDTQYF.

This clonotype was recorded many times. The J gene is TRBJ1-5, the V gene TRBV28; no clear D gene. In germline, CDR1 is MDHEN, CDR2 SYDVKM. The CDR3 length is 16 residues. The germline V and J ends were trimmed by 3 bases and 0 bases, with 12 bases remaining between them. CDR3 region: CASSFAGRVSNQPQHF. DNA of the CDR3: TGTGCCAGCAGTTTCGCGGGGAGGGTTAGCAATCAGCCCCAGCATTTT.

This clonotype was seen a handful of times. The V and J genes are TRBV2 and TRBJ1-2; 7 bases are shared with TRBD1. V shed 8 bases, J shed 5 bases, and the junction held 8 bases outside the gene matches. Germline V gene sequence: CDR1 SNHLY, CDR2 FYNNEI. This CDR3 is 13 amino acids long. The CDR3 region is CASGGDSLYGYTF. For the CDR3, the DNA is TGTGCCAGCGGAGGGGACAGCCTGTATGGCTACACCTTC. The full variable domain, completed using reference TRBV2 and TRBJ1-2, is EPEVTQTPSHQVTQMGQEVILRCVPISNHLYFYWYRQILGQKVEFLVSFYNNEISEKSEIFDDQFSVERPDGSNFTLKIRSTKLEDSAMYFCASGGDSLYGYTFGSGTRLTVV.

This clonotype was picked up many times. This rearrangement joins TRBV12-3 or TRBV12-4 to TRBJ2-7, with D possibly matching TRBD1 (5 bases). V lost 6 bases to trimming and J lost 3 bases, with 15 bases between them. The CDR3 runs 14 residues. CDR3 nucleotide sequence: TGTGCCAGCAGCGAAAACAGGAGACTCTACGAGCAGTACTTC. Protein product: CASSENRRLYEQYF.

This clonotype was observed a few times. The rearrangement joins TRBV28 to TRBJ1-3, with no clear D. Germline V CDR1 and CDR2: MDHEN, SYDVKM. This CDR3 region has 12 residues. V dropped 3 bases and J dropped 10 bases, with 10 bases sitting between them. The DNA of the CDR3 is TGTGCCAGCAGTTTCGGAGCCAGTACCATATATTTT. The encoded protein is CASSFGASTIYF.

This clonotype showed up just a few times. The chain employs TRBV12-3 or TRBV12-4 and TRBJ2-3; tentative D call: TRBD2 (6 bases). The V end lost 5 bases, the J end lost 3 bases, and 12 bases lay between the germline ends. The CDR3 loop spans 14 amino acids. CDR3 in DNA: TGTGCCAGCAGTCAGCGGGCTTCGACAGATACGCAGTATTTT. Translation: CASSQRASTDTQYF.

This clonotype came up a few times. The chain has TRBV29-1 and TRBJ2-3; D is possibly TRBD1 or TRBD2 (5 bases each). V was pared by 3 bases and J by 1 base, with 11 bases between. The germline CDR1 and CDR2 sequences are SQVTM and ANQGSEA. CDR3 length: 14 residues. DNA of the CDR3: TGCAGCGTTGATTTCCGGGACGGCACAGATACGCAGTATTTT. Translation: CSVDFRDGTDTQYF.

The chain carries TRBV10-2 and TRBJ2-5, with 7 bases identical to TRBD1. Germline V gene data show CDR1 as WSHSY and CDR2 as SAAADI. The CDR3 sequence is 16 residues long. With V trimmed by 0 bases and J by 2 bases, 6 bases remained unmatched. CDR3 loop: CASSESLWTGQETQYF. The CDR3 DNA reads as TGCGCCAGCAGTGAGTCCCTCTGGACAGGACAAGAGACCCAGTACTTC.

About this clonotype: It differs at one base from a far larger clone, so likely a read error. The chain couples TRBV18 to TRBJ2-7; 8 bases are shared with TRBD1. There are 13 residues in the CDR3. Germline lookup yields CDR1 KGHSH and CDR2 LQKENI. CDR3 protein: CATSPGQGYEQYF. As DNA, the CDR3 is TGTGCCACCTCACCAGGACAGGGCTACGAGCAGTACTTC.

V and J are TRBV28 and TRBJ1-1; unclear D gene. The CDR3 runs 13 residues. V dropped 4 bases and J dropped 0 bases, with 6 bases sitting between them. CDR1 is MDHEN, CDR2 SYDVKM, per germline. CDR3 amino acids: CASSSVLNTEAFF. The CDR3 DNA reads TGTGCCAGCAGTTCAGTTTTGAACACTGAAGCTTTCTTT.

This clonotype was detected only a few times. The CDR3 is CASTLKVGYEQYF. The DNA for the CDR3 is TGTGCCAGCACCCTAAAAGTCGGATACGAGCAGTACTTC. The V and J genes are TRBV28 and TRBJ2-7; D is uncertain. With 7 bases removed from V and 4 bases from J, the gap between germline ends came to 14 bases. The CDR3 extends over 13 amino acids. The germline V gene has CDR1 MDHEN and CDR2 SYDVKM.

The V call is TRBV4-2, the J call TRBJ1-6; D uncertain. Trimming shortened V by 1 base and J by 7 bases, and 14 bases separated the two germline ends. This CDR3 spans 16 amino acids. The germline CDR1 and CDR2 sequences are LGHNA and YNFKEQ. Here the CDR3 reads CASSQGGRTENSPLHF. DNA for the CDR3: TGTGCCAGCAGCCAAGGTGGAAGGACGGAAAATTCACCCCTCCACTTT.

J is TRBJ1-2 and V is TRBV20-1; D remains unclear. The germline gives CDR1 DFQATT, CDR2 SNEGSKA (reference sequence). V was pared by 3 bases and J by 5 bases, with 7 bases between. This CDR3 contains 11 residues. CDR3 sequence (DNA): TGCAGTGCTAGCCCAAGTTATGGCTACACCTTC. Amino acids: CSASPSYGYTF.

This clonotype was counted a few times. The rearrangement uses TRBV4-1 and TRBJ2-3, with a tentative D call TRBD2 (6 bases). The CDR3 runs to 22 residues. V lost 0 bases and J 2 bases, leaving 30 bases between the germline ends. From germline, CDR1 is MGHRA and CDR2 YSYEKL. The CDR3 region is CASSQEGSAGTVPGPYTDTQYF. CDR3 nucleotide sequence: TGCGCCAGCAGCCAAGAGGGATCTGCCGGGACTGTTCCGGGACCTTACACAGATACGCAGTATTTT.

This chain uses TRBV10-3 with TRBJ1-1; D gene ambiguous. The CDR3 consists of 12 residues. Per the germline V gene, CDR1 is ENHRY and CDR2 is SYGVKD. V was trimmed by 3 bases and J by 6 bases, leaving 8 bases between them. The CDR3 is CAISDYKAEAFF. The CDR3 DNA reads as TGTGCCATCAGTGATTATAAGGCTGAAGCTTTCTTT.

There are a few counts of this clonotype. The chain couples TRBV20-1 to TRBJ1-2; TRBD1 agrees at 7 bases. In germline, CDR1 is DFQATT, CDR2 SNEGSKA (reference sequence). The CDR3 is 16 residues long. Germline trimming cut 3 bases from V and 4 bases from J; bases unmatched to any gene: 14. The CDR3 spells CSASPGGTSKTYGYTF. The CDR3 DNA is TGCAGTGCTAGTCCAGGGGGGACGAGCAAAACCTATGGCTACACCTTC.

This clonotype occurred many times. The genes are TRBV6-6 and TRBJ1-5; TRBD1 aligns across 7 bases. The CDR3 contains 15 residues. The junction had 1 base not matched to a gene; V was cut back by 0 bases and J by 2 bases. Germline V gene lookup returns CDR1 MNHNY and CDR2 SVGAGI (reference sequence). CDR3 in amino acids: CASSYSTGGNQPQHF. Written as DNA, the CDR3 is TGTGCCAGCAGTTACTCAACAGGGGGCAATCAGCCCCAGCATTTT.